A single sample is the source of the 9 T cell receptor beta chains below, sequenced in a study of T cell responses to AZD1222 COVID-19 vaccine. Assay: immunoSEQ multiplex PCR; the TCRdb copy retains only in-frame clones and omits some. This table has about 97,000 clones, about 88% appearing once. Here the sequenced sample was peripheral blood, taken on day 0 of AZD1222 vaccination. These receptors were collected from an adult in good health.

The rearrangement uses TRBV6-5 and TRBJ1-5; 8 nucleotides align to TRBD1. The V and J ends lost 7 bases and 7 bases, in that order; junction bases with no gene match: 9. This CDR3 spans 14 amino acids. The germline gives CDR1 MNHEY, CDR2 SVGAGI. CDR3 DNA: TGTGCCAGCACTTCAGGGGGCGCGGGACAGCCCCAGCATTTT. Protein sequence: CASTSGGAGQPQHF.

The chain links TRBV10-1 to TRBJ2-7, with a tentative D call TRBD1 (6 bases). The CDR3 loop spans 13 amino acids. V was trimmed by 10 bases and J by 5 bases, leaving 18 bases between them. Germline CDR1 is WNHNN and CDR2 is SYGVQD (reference sequence). Here the CDR3 reads CAILQGFVHEQYF. The CDR3 DNA sequence: TGCGCCATTCTACAGGGTTTCGTCCACGAGCAGTACTTC.

This chain uses TRBV7-2 with TRBJ2-5, with D tentatively TRBD1 or TRBD2 (5 bases each). In germline, CDR1 is SGHTA, CDR2 FQGNSA. The CDR3 extends over 15 amino acids. V was pared by 0 bases and J by 5 bases, with 13 bases between. This CDR3 is CASSLAKTGTETQYF. The CDR3 region has the DNA TGTGCCAGCAGCTTAGCGAAGACGGGGACGGAGACCCAGTACTTC. The full variable domain, rest sourced from reference TRBV7-2 and TRBJ2-5, is GAGVSQSPSNKVTEKGKDVELRCDPISGHTALYWYRQSLGQGLEFLIYFQGNSAPDKSGLPSDRFSAERTGGSVSTLTIQRTQQEDSAVYLCASSLAKTGTETQYFGPGTRLLVL.

This clone has a handful of counts. DNA for the CDR3: TGTGCCAGCAGTTCGCGGGGGGGCTACTACGAGCAGTACTTC. Translated, it gives CASSSRGGYYEQYF. The V call is TRBV27, the J call TRBJ2-7, with TRBD2 identical over 9 bases. J gave up 3 bases and V 4 bases, and 4 bases lay outside the gene matches. Per germline, CDR1 MNHEY and CDR2 SMNVEV (reference sequence). The CDR3 is made up of 14 amino acids.

V and J are TRBV6-5 and TRBJ2-3; D might be TRBD2 (5 bases). The CDR3 loop spans 14 amino acids. Germline V gene sequence: CDR1 MNHEY, CDR2 SVGAGI. Trimming removed 7 bases at V and 7 bases at J, with 18 bases between. The CDR3 coding sequence is TGTGCCAGCACTTATCGAGGGCCTCGGAATACGCAGTATTTT. Its protein product is CASTYRGPRNTQYF.

This chain links TRBV5-8 with TRBJ2-3; D call uncertain. Germline CDR1 is SGHTS and CDR2 is YDEGEE. V dropped 1 base and J dropped 2 bases, with 8 bases sitting between them. The CDR3 is 14 residues long. CDR3 sequence (DNA): TGTGCCAGCAGCTTGTATTCTACCACAGATACGCAGTATTTT. Translated, it gives CASSLYSTTDTQYF.

The rearrangement links TRBV19 to TRBJ2-1, with 7 nucleotides matching TRBD2. The CDR3 is 12 amino acids. J gave up 7 bases and V 7 bases, and 4 bases lay outside the gene matches. Germline-derived CDR1 and CDR2 are LNHDA and SQIVND (reference sequence). The CDR3 reads CASKGRGNEQFF. Here the CDR3 DNA reads TGTGCCAGTAAAGGGAGGGGTAATGAGCAGTTCTTC.

This chain links TRBV2 with TRBJ2-7; 8 bases agree with TRBD1. The trim removed 6 bases at V and 1 base at J, leaving 5 bases unmatched. CDR3 length: 14 amino acids. Germline V gene lookup returns CDR1 SNHLY and CDR2 FYNNEI. The CDR3 reads CASRKGQASYEQYF. CDR3 DNA sequence: TGTGCCAGCAGGAAGGGACAGGCATCCTACGAGCAGTACTTC.

By share, this clone counts as medium-sized. This chain joins TRBV24-1 and TRBJ2-2; 10 nucleotides match TRBD1. Germline V gives CDR1 KGHDR, CDR2 SFDVKD. The CDR3 runs to 17 residues. The V gene end was trimmed by 7 bases and the J gene end by 0 bases; junction bases not matched to a gene: 7. CDR3 in amino acids: CATSRDRGAANTGELFF. CDR3 bases: TGTGCCACCAGCCGGGACAGGGGAGCGGCGAACACCGGGGAGCTGTTTTTT.